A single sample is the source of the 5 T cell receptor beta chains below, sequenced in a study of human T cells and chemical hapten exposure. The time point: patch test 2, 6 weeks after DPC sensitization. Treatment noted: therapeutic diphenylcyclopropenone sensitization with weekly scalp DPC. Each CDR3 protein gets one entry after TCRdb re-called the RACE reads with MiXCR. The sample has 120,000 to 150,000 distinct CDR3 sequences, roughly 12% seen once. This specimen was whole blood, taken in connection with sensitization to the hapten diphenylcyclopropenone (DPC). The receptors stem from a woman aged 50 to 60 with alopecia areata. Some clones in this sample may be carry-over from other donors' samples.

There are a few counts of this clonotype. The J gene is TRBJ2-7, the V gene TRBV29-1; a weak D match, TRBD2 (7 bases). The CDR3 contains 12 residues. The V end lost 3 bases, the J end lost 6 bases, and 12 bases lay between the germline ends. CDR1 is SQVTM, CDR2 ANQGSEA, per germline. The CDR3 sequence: CSVDGGPGEQYF. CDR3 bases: TGCAGCGTTGACGGGGGGCCGGGCGAGCAGTACTTC.

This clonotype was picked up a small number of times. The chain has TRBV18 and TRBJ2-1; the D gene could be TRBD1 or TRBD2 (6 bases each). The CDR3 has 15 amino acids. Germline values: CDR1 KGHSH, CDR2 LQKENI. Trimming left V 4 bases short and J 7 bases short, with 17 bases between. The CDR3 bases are TGTGCCAGCTCACTCGGCCCGGGGGCGAGGAATGAGCAGTTCTTC. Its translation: CASSLGPGARNEQFF.

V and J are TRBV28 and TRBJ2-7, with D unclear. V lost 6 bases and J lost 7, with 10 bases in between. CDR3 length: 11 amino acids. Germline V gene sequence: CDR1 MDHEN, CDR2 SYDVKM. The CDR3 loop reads CASSPLREQYF. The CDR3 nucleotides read TGTGCCAGCAGCCCTCTGCGGGAGCAGTACTTC.

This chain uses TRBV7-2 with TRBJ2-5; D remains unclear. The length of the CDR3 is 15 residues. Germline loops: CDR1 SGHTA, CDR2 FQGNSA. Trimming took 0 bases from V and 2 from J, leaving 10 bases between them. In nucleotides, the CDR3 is TGTGCCAGCAGCTTAGCGGGTTCATTTCAAGAGACCCAGTACTTC. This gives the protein CASSLAGSFQETQYF.

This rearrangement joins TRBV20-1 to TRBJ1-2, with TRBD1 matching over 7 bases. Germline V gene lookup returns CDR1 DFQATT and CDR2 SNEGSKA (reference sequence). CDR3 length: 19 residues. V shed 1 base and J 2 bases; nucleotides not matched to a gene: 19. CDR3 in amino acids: CSARGPPPDRSSLNYGYTF. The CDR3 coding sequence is TGCAGTGCTAGAGGACCCCCTCCGGACAGGAGCTCCCTAAACTATGGCTACACCTTC.